The 31 T cell receptor beta chains in this list originate from one sample, sequenced in a study of CD8 T cells in ankylosing spondylitis. TCRdb redid the calling of the 5' RACE reads with MiXCR, one entry per CDR3 protein. The data contain about 250,000 distinct CDR3 sequences, roughly a third of them singletons. Input material: blood, either unsorted or a sorted T cell fraction (not recorded which). The receptors were sampled from a male donor with ankylosing spondylitis or in good health (not recorded which).

The chain links TRBV12-3 or TRBV12-4 to TRBJ2-2; D remains unclear. Trimming removed 6 bases at V and 3 bases at J, with 8 bases between. The CDR3 is made up of 13 amino acids. For the CDR3, the DNA is TGTGCCAGCAGCCCACCCTACACCGGGGAGCTGTTTTTT. Translating it yields CASSPPYTGELFF.

This clonotype was picked up a small number of times. V gene TRBV20-1 combines with J gene TRBJ2-7, with D unclear. Germline V gene lookup returns CDR1 DFQATT and CDR2 SNEGSKA (reference sequence). Trimming shortened V by 7 bases and J by 5 bases, and 12 bases separated the two germline ends. The CDR3 covers 11 residues. The CDR3 DNA reads TGCAGTGTCCCTATGGGGAACGAGCAGTACTTC. Translating it yields CSVPMGNEQYF.

The DNA for the CDR3 is TGTGCCAGCAGACCTACGCGGGCCTACCATGGCTACACCTTC. Translating it yields CASRPTRAYHGYTF. J is TRBJ1-2 and V is TRBV6-1; D gene uncertain. Trimming took off 6 bases at V and 6 bases at J, with 17 bases between the two ends. This CDR3 contains 14 residues. The V gene's germline CDR1 is MNHNS and CDR2 SASEGT.

This chain joins TRBV5-1 and TRBJ1-1; a possible D gene is TRBD1 (5 bases). This CDR3 has 13 amino acids. Trimming removed 6 bases from V and 4 bases from J, with 13 bases in between. Germline CDR1 reads SGHRS; CDR2 reads YFSETQ. For the CDR3, the DNA is TGCGCCAGCAACCTTAGGGGAGCCACTGAAGCTTTCTTT. Translation gives CASNLRGATEAFF.

V usage is TRBV15 and J usage is TRBJ2-1; 8 bases match TRBD1. V lost 4 bases and J lost 7; bases outside the gene matches: 6. CDR3 length: 14 amino acids. Germline V gives CDR1 LNHNV, CDR2 YYDKDF (reference sequence). CDR3 sequence reads: CATSKGQVVNEQFF. The CDR3 bases are TGTGCCACCAGCAAGGGACAGGTCGTAAATGAGCAGTTCTTC.

The CDR3 spells CASSLAGDTYKGETQYF. As DNA, the CDR3 is TGCGCCAGCAGCTTGGCCGGTGACACCTATAAGGGGGAGACCCAGTACTTC. The chain carries TRBV5-1 and TRBJ2-5; tentative D call: TRBD1 (5 bases). There are 17 residues in the CDR3. V was cut by 0 bases and J by 5 bases, with 20 bases left in between. Germline CDR1 reads SGHRS; CDR2 reads YFSETQ.

This clonotype has just one count. The chain joins TRBV7-9 to TRBJ2-5; TRBD2 matches 9 bases. Trimming removed 3 bases from V and 0 bases from J; junction bases left unmatched: 5. The CDR3 has 16 amino acids. Germline V gene data show CDR1 as SEHNR and CDR2 as FQNEAQ (reference sequence). CDR3 nucleotide sequence: TGTGCCAGCAGCTTGCGCAGCGGGGGGTACCAAGAGACCCAGTACTTC. Its protein product is CASSLRSGGYQETQYF.

This clonotype has more than one count but fewer than ten. This rearrangement joins TRBV20-1 to TRBJ2-1; D ambiguous. The CDR3 covers 14 residues. V was trimmed by 5 bases and J by 2 bases, leaving 13 bases between them. Looked up from germline, CDR1 is DFQATT and CDR2 is SNEGSKA (reference sequence). The CDR3: CSAPFVSPYNEQFF. CDR3 coding DNA: TGCAGTGCTCCGTTTGTATCCCCCTACAATGAGCAGTTCTTC.

Details on this clonotype: One end of the junction varies from germline; a read error may be responsible. The chain couples TRBV6-1 to TRBJ1-2, with D perhaps TRBD1 (6 bases). This CDR3 contains 15 residues. CDR1 and CDR2 from the germline V gene are MNHNS and SASEGT. This CDR3 reads CASRGGRGGNYGHTF. The CDR3 nucleotides read TGTGCCAGCAGAGGTGGGAGAGGGGGAAACTATGGCCACACCTTC.

The CDR3 nucleotides read TGTGCCAGCAGTCTCGGGGGGCTCCGGGGTGAGACCCAGTACTTC. This translates into CASSLGGLRGETQYF. The gene calls are TRBV6-1 and TRBJ2-5; D may be TRBD2 (7 bases). CDR3 size: 15 residues. Germline CDR1 MNHNS, CDR2 SASEGT. Trimming removed 5 bases at V and 5 bases at J, with 18 bases between.

This clonotype turned up a few times. V usage is TRBV12-3 or TRBV12-4 and J usage is TRBJ2-5; D not certain. V was pared by 5 bases and J by 1 base, with 14 bases between. The CDR3 runs 15 residues. The CDR3 nucleotides are TGTGCCAGCAGTCCCGCAGGACCGGTCCAAGAGACCCAGTACTTC. It translates to CASSPAGPVQETQYF.

In DNA form, the CDR3 reads TGTGCCAGCAGTGAATATAGCGGGACAGCGGGAGAGACCCAGTACTTC. Translation: CASSEYSGTAGETQYF. The rearrangement links TRBV25-1 to TRBJ2-5, with D maybe TRBD2 (8 bases). The CDR3 is 16 residues long. V was clipped by 0 bases and J by 4 bases, with 15 bases between them. Germline loops: CDR1 MGHDK, CDR2 SYGVNS. Looking up the rest from reference TRBV25-1 and TRBJ2-5 gives the full variable domain: EADIYQTPRYLVIGTGKKITLECSQTMGHDKMYWYQQDPGMELHLIHYSYGVNSTEKGDLSSESTVSRIRTEHFPLTLESARPSHTSQYLCASSEYSGTAGETQYFGPGTRLLVL.

DNA for the CDR3: TGCGCCAGCAGCTTAGGTGAGATAGAGTTCTTC. Protein sequence: CASSLGEIEFF. This chain joins TRBV5-1 and TRBJ2-1; no firm D call. Looked up from germline, CDR1 is SGHRS and CDR2 is YFSETQ. Trimming removed 2 bases from V and 14 bases from J, with 11 bases in between. This CDR3 comprises 11 residues.

The chain joins TRBV28 to TRBJ2-2; 12 positions match TRBD1. Germline V CDR1 and CDR2: MDHEN, SYDVKM. The CDR3 extends over 17 amino acids. After removal of 5 bases from V and 4 bases from J, the junction contained 8 bases not matched to a gene. CDR3 sequence: CASSRGQGAIGTGELFF. The CDR3 nucleotides read TGTGCCAGCAGTAGGGGACAGGGGGCGATTGGCACCGGGGAGCTGTTTTTT.

The rearrangement joins TRBV6-5 to TRBJ2-5, with a tentative D call TRBD2 (6 bases). In germline, CDR1 is MNHEY, CDR2 SVGAGI. This CDR3 region has 16 residues. V dropped 0 bases and J dropped 0 bases, with 11 bases sitting between them. CDR3 bases: TGTGCCAGCAGTTACTCCCGGGAGATTTACCAAGAGACCCAGTACTTC. Translating it yields CASSYSREIYQETQYF.

V is TRBV4-1 and J is TRBJ2-2; 12 bases line up with TRBD2. V gave up 4 bases and J gave up 0 bases; unmatched junction bases: 0. The CDR3 sequence is 16 residues long. Germline loops: CDR1 MGHRA, CDR2 YSYEKL. The CDR3 nucleotides are TGCGCCAGCAGCCGGACTAGCGGGGCGAACACCGGGGAGCTGTTTTTT. This codes for CASSRTSGANTGELFF.

The chain uses TRBV20-1 and TRBJ2-3; D is perhaps TRBD1 (6 bases). V was shortened by 4 bases and J by 4 bases, with 12 bases between the two germline ends. CDR3 length: 13 amino acids. CDR1 is DFQATT, CDR2 SNEGSKA, per germline (reference sequence). CDR3 sequence: CSATVGAADTQYF. In DNA form, the CDR3 reads TGCAGTGCTACGGTGGGGGCAGCAGATACGCAGTATTTT.

This clonotype was picked up a small number of times. The chain links TRBV12-3 or TRBV12-4 to TRBJ2-7, with D maybe TRBD2 (6 bases). V lost 5 bases to trimming and J lost 6 bases, with 17 bases between them. The CDR3 totals 14 residues. DNA for the CDR3: TGTGCCAGCAGTCCCGACGGGGGTCCGCTCGAGCAGTACTTC. Translation: CASSPDGGPLEQYF.

The DNA for the CDR3 is TGTGCCAGCAGTGCACGACTGTACCCGTCAGGACAGTCGCAAGAGACCCAGTACTTC. It specifies CASSARLYPSGQSQETQYF. The chain carries TRBV27 and TRBJ2-5, with D possibly matching TRBD1 (6 bases). V lost 5 bases and J 2 bases, leaving 27 bases between the germline ends. From germline, CDR1 is MNHEY and CDR2 SMNVEV (reference sequence). CDR3 length equals 19 residues.

This clonotype was observed a handful of times. In DNA form, the CDR3 reads TGCGCCAGCAGCCTCGGGGGACAGGTTATCCACGAGCAGTACTTC. Amino acid sequence: CASSLGGQVIHEQYF. The chain has TRBV5-1 and TRBJ2-7, with 8 positions matching TRBD1. The CDR3 consists of 15 residues. Looked up from germline, CDR1 is SGHRS and CDR2 is YFSETQ. The J segment lost 5 bases and the V segment lost 4 bases, leaving 11 bases of the junction unmatched.

This clonotype was detected a few times. The chain recombines TRBV29-1 with TRBJ2-1; 10 positions match TRBD1. V lost 7 bases, J lost 6 bases, and 6 bases stayed unmatched. CDR1 is SQVTM, CDR2 ANQGSEA, per germline. This CDR3 contains 13 residues. This CDR3 is CSAGDRGGNEQFF. The CDR3 DNA reads TGCAGCGCCGGGGACAGGGGCGGCAATGAGCAGTTCTTC.

The sample holds a few counts of this clonotype. The chain has TRBV20-1 and TRBJ2-7; no reliable D call. CDR1 and CDR2 from the germline V gene are DFQATT and SNEGSKA (reference sequence). The V end was cut by 1 base, the J end by 7 bases, with 11 bases between. The CDR3 has 12 residues. CDR3 in amino acids: CSARGTAREQYF. The CDR3 nucleotides read TGCAGTGCTAGAGGGACGGCGCGGGAGCAGTACTTC.

This clonotype was found a few times. The chain combines TRBV20-1 with TRBJ1-4, with TRBD1 identical over 7 bases. This CDR3 region has 14 residues. Germline loops: CDR1 DFQATT, CDR2 SNEGSKA (reference sequence). The J segment lost 8 bases and the V segment lost 3 bases, leaving 9 bases of the junction unmatched. The CDR3 region has the DNA TGCAGTGCTAGCGAGACAGGGAAAAGGGAAAAACTGTTTTTT. It encodes CSASETGKREKLFF.

This clonotype was detected only a few times. The chain employs TRBV20-1 and TRBJ2-4; tentatively, D is TRBD2 (5 bases). This CDR3 contains 15 residues. V was shortened by 0 bases and J by 1 base, with 10 bases between the two germline ends. The germline CDR1 and CDR2 sequences are DFQATT and SNEGSKA (reference sequence). Written as DNA, the CDR3 is TGCAGTGCTAGAGACCCTTCGGGGGCCAAAAACATTCAGTACTTC. Protein: CSARDPSGAKNIQYF.

The V call is TRBV9, the J call TRBJ2-6; D not certain. CDR1 SGDLS and CDR2 YYNGEE come from the germline V gene. The length of the CDR3 is 15 residues. Trimming cost V 1 base and J 1 base, with 6 bases left between them. Here the CDR3 DNA reads TGTGCCAGCAGCGTACAGGTATCTGGGGCCAACGTCCTGACTTTC. Residues: CASSVQVSGANVLTF.

The rearrangement uses TRBV20-1 and TRBJ2-6; D not certain. The CDR3 consists of 16 residues. Germline assignment: CDR1 DFQATT and CDR2 SNEGSKA (reference sequence). Trimming cost V 0 bases and J 0 bases, with 9 bases left between them. The CDR3 region is CSAREGGPSGANVLTF. CDR3 coding DNA: TGCAGTGCTAGAGAGGGCGGCCCCTCTGGGGCCAACGTCCTGACTTTC.

The rearrangement uses TRBV10-2 and TRBJ2-3, with 11 bases lining up with TRBD2. CDR1 and CDR2 (germline): WSHSY, SAAADI. With V trimmed by 2 bases and J by 0 bases, 13 bases remained unmatched. The CDR3 consists of 20 residues. For the CDR3, the DNA is TGCGCCAGCAGTGAGCCGGGACTAGCGGTAAAAGGCCCTAGCACAGATACGCAGTATTTT. It codes for CASSEPGLAVKGPSTDTQYF.

The chain has TRBV3-1 and TRBJ2-7; TRBD1 agrees at 8 bases. This CDR3 spans 15 amino acids. V shed 2 bases and J 5 bases; nucleotides not matched to a gene: 8. Per germline, CDR1 LGHDT and CDR2 YNNKEL (reference sequence). The CDR3 sequence is CASSQLGTGGHEQYF. CDR3 coding DNA: TGTGCCAGCAGCCAACTAGGGACAGGAGGTCACGAGCAGTACTTC.

Ten or more counts support this clonotype. CDR3 coding DNA: TGTGCCAGCAGTGAAGCCGGACAGAGCGGGGCAGAGCAGTACTTC. Translating it yields CASSEAGQSGAEQYF. The genes are TRBV6-1 and TRBJ2-7; the D gene is possibly TRBD2 (7 bases). The length of the CDR3 is 15 residues. The V and J ends lost 0 bases and 7 bases respectively, with 16 bases between them. Germline V CDR1 and CDR2: MNHNS, SASEGT.

This chain connects TRBV28 to TRBJ1-2; 9 bases agree with TRBD1. From germline, CDR1 is MDHEN and CDR2 SYDVKM. CDR3 length: 14 amino acids. Trimming took 6 bases from V and 7 from J; bases not matched to a gene: 9. The CDR3 protein is CASSLLRQGGGYTF. In nucleotides, the CDR3 is TGTGCCAGCAGCCTACTAAGACAGGGGGGTGGCTACACCTTC.

The chain links TRBV5-1 to TRBJ2-2; D remains unclear. The V gene lost 4 bases and the J gene lost 8 bases, with 12 bases spanning the gap. Germline lookup yields CDR1 SGHRS and CDR2 YFSETQ. The CDR3 sequence is 13 residues long. The CDR3 DNA follows: TGCGCCAGCAGCCCCGACGTGGCGGGGGAGCTGTTTTTT. As protein: CASSPDVAGELFF.